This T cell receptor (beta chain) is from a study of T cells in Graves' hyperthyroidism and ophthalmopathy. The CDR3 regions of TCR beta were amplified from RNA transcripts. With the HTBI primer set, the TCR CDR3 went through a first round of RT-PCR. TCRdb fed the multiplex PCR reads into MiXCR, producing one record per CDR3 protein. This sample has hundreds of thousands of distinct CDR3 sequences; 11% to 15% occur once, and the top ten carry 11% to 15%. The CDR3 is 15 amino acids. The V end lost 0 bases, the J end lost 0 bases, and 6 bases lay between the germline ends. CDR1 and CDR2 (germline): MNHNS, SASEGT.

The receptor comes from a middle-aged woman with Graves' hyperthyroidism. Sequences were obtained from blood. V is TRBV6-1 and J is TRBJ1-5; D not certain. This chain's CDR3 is CASSEAPASNQPQHF. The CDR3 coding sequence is TGTGCCAGCAGTGAAGCGCCGGCTAGCAATCAGCCCCAGCATTTT.